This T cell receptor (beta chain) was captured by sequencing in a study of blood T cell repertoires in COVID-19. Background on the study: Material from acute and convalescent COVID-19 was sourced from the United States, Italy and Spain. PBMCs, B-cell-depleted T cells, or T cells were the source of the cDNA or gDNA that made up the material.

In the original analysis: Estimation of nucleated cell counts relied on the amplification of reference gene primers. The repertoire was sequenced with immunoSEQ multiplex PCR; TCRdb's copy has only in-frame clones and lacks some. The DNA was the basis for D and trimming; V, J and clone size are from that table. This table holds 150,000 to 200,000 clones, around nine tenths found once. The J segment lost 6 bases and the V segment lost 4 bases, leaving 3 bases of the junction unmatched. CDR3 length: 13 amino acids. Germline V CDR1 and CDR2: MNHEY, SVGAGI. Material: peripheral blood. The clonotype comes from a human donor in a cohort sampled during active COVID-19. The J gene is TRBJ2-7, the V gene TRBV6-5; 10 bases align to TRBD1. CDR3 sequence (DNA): TGTGCCAGCAGTTCGGACAGGGGGGTCGAGCAGTACTTC. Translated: CASSSDRGVEQYF.